One and the same sample provided the 21 T cell receptor beta chains below, sequenced in a study of pediatric ulcerative colitis. TCRdb's copy holds only in-frame clones and misses some; the assay was immunoSEQ multiplex PCR. The sample includes some 10,000 clones, over 80% seen only once; the top ten take 6.5% to 8.5%. The source material was blood. The source of these receptors is a girl aged 5-17 years with moderate ulcerative colitis.

In DNA, the CDR3 is TGTGCAGCCTTTAGGGGCCATGAGCAGTTCTTC. This encodes CAAFRGHEQFF. This chain uses TRBV6-6 with TRBJ2-1; possibly TRBD1 for D (5 bases). The V gene's germline CDR1 is MNHNY and CDR2 SVGAGI (reference sequence). The CDR3 runs to 11 residues.

The gene calls are TRBV5-1 and TRBJ2-7; TRBD1 matches at 9 bases. CDR1 SGHRS and CDR2 YFSETQ come from the germline V gene. Trimming at V came to 4 bases and at J to 6 bases, leaving 11 bases not matched to a gene. The CDR3 length is 15 residues. The CDR3 reads CASSSTGTGIREQYF. Written as DNA, the CDR3 is TGCGCCAGCAGCAGCACCGGGACAGGGATTCGCGAGCAGTACTTC.

The chain combines TRBV19 with TRBJ2-5; weak D call: TRBD2 (5 bases). V was shortened by 8 bases and J by 1 base, with 11 bases between the two germline ends. The CDR3 loop spans 13 amino acids. CDR1 LNHDA and CDR2 SQIVND come from the germline V gene (reference sequence). CDR3 DNA sequence: TGTGCCAGTTCCTTGGGAGTCCAAGAGACCCAGTACTTC. Encoded protein: CASSLGVQETQYF. The whole variable domain, remainder taken from reference TRBV19 and TRBJ2-5, is DGGITQSPKYLFRKEGQNVTLSCEQNLNHDAMYWYRQDPGQGLRLIYYSQIVNDFQKGDIAEGYSVSREKKESFPLTVTSAQKNPTAFYLCASSLGVQETQYFGPGTRLLVL.

The chain employs TRBV9 and TRBJ2-5; perhaps D is TRBD1 or TRBD2 (5 bases each). CDR1 and CDR2 from the germline V gene are SGDLS and YYNGEE. The V end lost 1 base, the J end lost 3 bases, and 13 bases lay between the germline ends. This CDR3 spans 15 amino acids. CDR3 region: CASSVSGTSEETQYF. DNA for the CDR3: TGTGCCAGCAGCGTATCGGGGACCTCGGAAGAGACCCAGTACTTC. The variable domain in full, with the rest retrieved from reference TRBV9 and TRBJ2-5, is DSGVTQTPKHLITATGQRVTLRCSPRSGDLSVYWYQQSLDQGLQFLIQYYNGEERAKGNILERFSAQQFPDLHSELNLSSLELGDSALYFCASSVSGTSEETQYFGPGTRLLVL.

The CDR3 is CASSEWVGGGRARNEQFF. CDR3 nucleotide sequence: TGTGCCAGCAGTGAATGGGTAGGTGGCGGGAGGGCCCGAAATGAGCAGTTCTTC. The chain couples TRBV6-1 to TRBJ2-1; TRBD2 matches 9 bases. This CDR3 has 18 amino acids. J gave up 7 bases and V 2 bases, and 15 bases lay outside the gene matches. Per the germline V gene, CDR1 is MNHNS and CDR2 is SASEGT.

This sequence joins TRBV9 and TRBJ1-2; the match to TRBD1 covers 7 bases. The ends lost 4 bases at V and 7 bases at J; junction bases unmatched: 16. There are 16 residues in the CDR3. Germline CDR1 reads SGDLS; CDR2 reads YYNGEE. For the CDR3, the DNA is TGTGCCAGCAGCCTTGAAATCACAGGCCACAGGGGTGGCTACACCTTC. This gives the protein CASSLEITGHRGGYTF.

The chain uses TRBV5-6 and TRBJ1-5, with D possibly being TRBD1 (6 bases). The CDR3 covers 15 residues. Germline CDR1 SGHDT, CDR2 YYEEEE. Trimming left V 1 base short and J 7 bases short, with 15 bases between. CDR3 sequence (DNA): TGTGCCAGCAGCTTGAGGCCGGGGGCAGGACAGCCCCAGCATTTT. Amino acids: CASSLRPGAGQPQHF.

This chain uses TRBV7-2 with TRBJ2-2, with 9 positions matching TRBD2. The CDR3 extends over 15 amino acids. The germline V gene has CDR1 SGHTA and CDR2 FQGNSA. V lost 5 bases and J lost 8; bases outside the gene matches: 9. The CDR3 reads CASSRRRGGVGELFF. The CDR3 nucleotides read TGTGCCAGCAGCCGCAGGCGGGGGGGCGTGGGGGAGCTGTTTTTT.

The chain joins TRBV11-2 to TRBJ2-1; tentative D call: TRBD2 (5 bases). V was shortened by 5 bases and J by 7 bases, with 12 bases between the two germline ends. CDR3 length: 13 amino acids. Germline loops: CDR1 SGHAT, CDR2 FQNNGV. The CDR3 reads CASSPLPGNEQFF. DNA of the CDR3: TGTGCCAGCAGCCCCCTCCCGGGAAATGAGCAGTTCTTC.

The V gene is TRBV5-1, the J gene TRBJ2-1; 9 nucleotides match TRBD2. J lost 14 bases, V lost 4 bases, and 7 bases had no gene match. CDR3 length equals 12 residues. CDR1 and CDR2 (germline): SGHRS, YFSETQ. CDR3 loop: CASSAREGLKFF. DNA for the CDR3: TGCGCCAGCAGCGCGCGGGAGGGCCTTAAGTTCTTC.

This chain connects TRBV9 to TRBJ1-4, with no clear D. The CDR3 length is 14 residues. The V gene lost 4 bases and the J gene lost 5 bases, with 12 bases spanning the gap. Looked up from germline, CDR1 is SGDLS and CDR2 is YYNGEE. The CDR3 here is CASSLGVQNEKLFF. DNA for the CDR3: TGTGCCAGCAGCCTCGGGGTCCAAAATGAAAAACTGTTTTTT.

The genes are TRBV10-1 and TRBJ1-6; TRBD1 is a possible D gene (5 bases). The germline CDR1 and CDR2 sequences are WNHNN and SYGVQD (reference sequence). V dropped 7 bases and J dropped 4 bases, with 11 bases sitting between them. The CDR3 runs to 14 residues. DNA for the CDR3: TGCGCCAGCATCGGGGGTCCTTATAATTCACCCCTCCACTTT. This sequence encodes CASIGGPYNSPLHF.

This clone was seen more than once but under ten times. The V gene is TRBV7-9, the J gene TRBJ1-2, with a possible D match to TRBD1 (5 bases). Germline CDR1 SEHNR, CDR2 FQNEAQ (reference sequence). The V end lost 5 bases, the J end lost 4 bases, and 23 bases lay between the germline ends. The length of the CDR3 is 17 residues. CDR3 sequence reads: CASSPVRGRERGYGYTF. The CDR3, as DNA: TGTGCCAGCAGCCCGGTCCGAGGCAGGGAACGGGGCTATGGCTACACCTTC.

This chain links TRBV2 with TRBJ1-5; D might be TRBD1 (5 bases). The length of the CDR3 is 15 residues. Trimming pared 3 bases from V and 4 bases from J, leaving 13 bases between. CDR1 SNHLY and CDR2 FYNNEI come from the germline V gene. This CDR3 reads CASSERGFGNQPQHF. The CDR3 nucleotides are TGTGCCAGCAGTGAGAGGGGCTTTGGGAATCAGCCCCAGCATTTT.

V usage is TRBV5-1 and J usage is TRBJ2-1, with TRBD1 identical over 8 bases. CDR3 size: 17 residues. After removal of 5 bases from V and 8 bases from J, the junction contained 18 bases not matched to a gene. CDR1 and CDR2 from the germline V gene are SGHRS and YFSETQ. The CDR3 here is CASSPLGTGTSSDEQFF. CDR3 sequence (DNA): TGCGCCAGCAGTCCCCTGGGGACAGGTACCTCATCGGATGAGCAGTTCTTC.

The rearrangement joins TRBV27 to TRBJ2-5, with D tentatively TRBD2 (7 bases). V lost 4 bases, J lost 2 bases, and 14 bases lay in between. Germline V gene lookup returns CDR1 MNHEY and CDR2 SMNVEV (reference sequence). The CDR3 is 15 amino acids. Here the CDR3 reads CASSWRGRGQETQYF. DNA of the CDR3: TGTGCCAGCAGTTGGCGGGGGCGCGGGCAAGAGACCCAGTACTTC.

The chain uses TRBV27 and TRBJ2-7; D is perhaps TRBD1 or TRBD2 (5 bases each). Trimming pared 5 bases from V and 2 bases from J, leaving 16 bases between. In germline, CDR1 is MNHEY, CDR2 SMNVEV (reference sequence). The CDR3 loop spans 15 amino acids. As DNA, the CDR3 is TGTGCCAGCAGTCCTGGGGCGGGCCTCACCTACGAGCAGTACTTC. This gives the protein CASSPGAGLTYEQYF.

J is TRBJ2-1 and V is TRBV6-5; no clear D gene. Germline CDR1 MNHEY, CDR2 SVGAGI. Trimming stripped 3 bases from V and 5 bases from J, with 11 bases between. CDR3 length: 14 amino acids. CDR3 coding DNA: TGTGCCAGCAGTTATCCCGGCCGGAACAATGAGCAGTTCTTC. Translated: CASSYPGRNNEQFF.

This chain connects TRBV11-2 to TRBJ2-3; D possibly uses TRBD1 or TRBD2 (5 bases each). The CDR3 totals 16 residues. Trimming pared 5 bases from V and 3 bases from J, leaving 18 bases between. CDR1 is SGHAT and CDR2 is FQNNGV in the germline V gene. Written as DNA, the CDR3 is TGTGCCAGCAGCCCGAATCTCGGGGCCGTAACAGATACGCAGTATTTT. This sequence encodes CASSPNLGAVTDTQYF.

V gene TRBV11-3 combines with J gene TRBJ2-1; 10 bases fit TRBD2. V trimming: 5 bases; J trimming: 4 bases; junction bases outside the gene matches: 5. CDR1 and CDR2 from the germline V gene are SGHNT and YENEEA. The CDR3 covers 15 residues. The chain's CDR3 is CASSPRLAGYNEQFF. In DNA form, the CDR3 reads TGTGCCAGCAGCCCTAGACTAGCGGGTTACAATGAGCAGTTCTTC.

Remarks on this clone: The junction and the germline gene differ at one end; a read error may be behind it. The chain combines TRBV27 with TRBJ2-2; D call uncertain. The CDR3 contains 13 residues. Germline lookup yields CDR1 MNHEY and CDR2 SMNVEV (reference sequence). This CDR3 reads CATSTVNTGELFF. The CDR3 nucleotides are TGTGCCACCAGTACAGTGAACACCGGGGAGCTGTTTTTT.